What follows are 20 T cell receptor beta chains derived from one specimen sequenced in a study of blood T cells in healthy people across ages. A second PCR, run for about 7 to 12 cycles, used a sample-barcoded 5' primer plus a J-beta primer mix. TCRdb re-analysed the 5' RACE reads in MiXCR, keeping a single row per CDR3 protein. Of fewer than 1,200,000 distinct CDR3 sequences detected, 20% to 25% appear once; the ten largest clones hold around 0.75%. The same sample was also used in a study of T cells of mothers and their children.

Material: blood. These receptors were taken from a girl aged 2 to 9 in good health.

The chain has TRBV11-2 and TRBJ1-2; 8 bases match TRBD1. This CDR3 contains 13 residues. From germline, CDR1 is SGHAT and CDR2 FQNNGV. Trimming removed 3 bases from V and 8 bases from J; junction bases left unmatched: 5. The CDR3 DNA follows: TGTGCCAGCAGCTTCCAGGGGGCCTCAGGCTACACCTTC. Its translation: CASSFQGASGYTF.

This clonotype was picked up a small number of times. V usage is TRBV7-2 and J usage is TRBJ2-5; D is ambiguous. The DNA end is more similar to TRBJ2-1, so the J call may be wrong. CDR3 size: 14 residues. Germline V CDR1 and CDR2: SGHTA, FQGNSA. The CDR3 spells CASSLVSLAGEQFF. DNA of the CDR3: TGTGCCAGCAGCTTAGTATCGCTGGCTGGGGAGCAGTTCTTC.

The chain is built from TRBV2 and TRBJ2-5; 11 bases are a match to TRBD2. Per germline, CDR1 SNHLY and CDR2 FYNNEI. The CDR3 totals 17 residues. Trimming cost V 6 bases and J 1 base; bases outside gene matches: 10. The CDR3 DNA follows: TGTGCCAGCAGCCCAATCCCTAGCGGGGGGCCCCAAGAGACCCAGTACTTC. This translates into CASSPIPSGGPQETQYF.

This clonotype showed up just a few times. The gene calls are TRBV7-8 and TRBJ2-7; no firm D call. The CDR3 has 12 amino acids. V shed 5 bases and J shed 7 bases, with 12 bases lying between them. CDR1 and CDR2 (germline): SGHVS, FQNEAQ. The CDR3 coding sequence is TGTGCCAGCAGCGTGACCGGTGGTGAGCAGTACTTC. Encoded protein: CASSVTGGEQYF.

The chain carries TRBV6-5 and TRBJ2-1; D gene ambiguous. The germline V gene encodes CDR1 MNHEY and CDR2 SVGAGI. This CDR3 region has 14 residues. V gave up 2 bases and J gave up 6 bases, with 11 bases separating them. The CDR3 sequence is CASSYGPTLNEQFF. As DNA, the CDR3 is TGTGCCAGCAGTTACGGACCAACGCTCAATGAGCAGTTCTTC.

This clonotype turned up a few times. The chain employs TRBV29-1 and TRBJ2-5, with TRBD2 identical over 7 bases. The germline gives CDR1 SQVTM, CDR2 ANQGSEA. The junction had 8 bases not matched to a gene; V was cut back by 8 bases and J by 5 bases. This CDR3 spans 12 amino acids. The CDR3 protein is CSHWEGLETQYF. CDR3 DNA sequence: TGCAGCCATTGGGAGGGTTTGGAGACCCAGTACTTC.

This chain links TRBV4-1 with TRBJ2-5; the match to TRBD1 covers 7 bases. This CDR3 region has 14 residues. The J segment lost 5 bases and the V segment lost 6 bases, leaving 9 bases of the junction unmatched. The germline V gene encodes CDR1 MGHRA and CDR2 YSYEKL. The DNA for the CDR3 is TGCGCCAGCAGGGCTGAGGGGGCAGGGGAGACCCAGTACTTC. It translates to CASRAEGAGETQYF.

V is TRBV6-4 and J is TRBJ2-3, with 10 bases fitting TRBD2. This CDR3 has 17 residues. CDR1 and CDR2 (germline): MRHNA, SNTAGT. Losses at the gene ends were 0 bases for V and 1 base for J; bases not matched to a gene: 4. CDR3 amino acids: CASSDSSSGSGTDTQYF. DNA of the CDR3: TGTGCCAGCAGTGACTCGTCTAGCGGGAGCGGCACAGATACGCAGTATTTT.

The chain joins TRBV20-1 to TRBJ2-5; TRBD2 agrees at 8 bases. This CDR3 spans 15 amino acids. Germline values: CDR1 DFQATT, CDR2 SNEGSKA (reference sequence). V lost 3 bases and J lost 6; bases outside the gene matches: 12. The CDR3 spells CSASGGAIRLQTQYF. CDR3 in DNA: TGCAGTGCTAGCGGGGGGGCCATCCGTCTACAGACCCAGTACTTC.

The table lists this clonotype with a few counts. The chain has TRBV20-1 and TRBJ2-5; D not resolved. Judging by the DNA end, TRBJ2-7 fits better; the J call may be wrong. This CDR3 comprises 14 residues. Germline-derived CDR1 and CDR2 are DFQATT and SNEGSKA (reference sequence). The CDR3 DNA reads TGCAGTGCTAGACAGGCCCAAGGCGCCTACGAGCAGTACTTC. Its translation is CSARQAQGAYEQYF.

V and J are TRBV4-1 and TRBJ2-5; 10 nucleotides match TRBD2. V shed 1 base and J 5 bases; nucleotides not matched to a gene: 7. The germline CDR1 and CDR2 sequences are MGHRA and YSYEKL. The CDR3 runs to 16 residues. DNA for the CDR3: TGCGCCAGCAGCCAAGTGGGTAGCGGGGGGCGGGAGACCCAGTACTTC. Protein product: CASSQVGSGGRETQYF.

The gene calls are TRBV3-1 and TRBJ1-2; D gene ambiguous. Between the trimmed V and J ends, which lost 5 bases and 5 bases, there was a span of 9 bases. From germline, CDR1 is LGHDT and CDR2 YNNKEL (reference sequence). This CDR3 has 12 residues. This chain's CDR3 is CASSEGPYGYTF. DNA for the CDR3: TGTGCCAGCAGCGAAGGACCTTATGGCTACACCTTC.

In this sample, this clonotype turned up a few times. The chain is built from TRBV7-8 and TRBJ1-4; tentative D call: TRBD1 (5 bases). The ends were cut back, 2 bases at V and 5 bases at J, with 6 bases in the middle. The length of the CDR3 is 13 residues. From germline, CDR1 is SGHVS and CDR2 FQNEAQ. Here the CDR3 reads CASSLRQNEKLFF. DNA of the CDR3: TGTGCCAGCAGCTTACGACAGAATGAAAAACTGTTTTTT.

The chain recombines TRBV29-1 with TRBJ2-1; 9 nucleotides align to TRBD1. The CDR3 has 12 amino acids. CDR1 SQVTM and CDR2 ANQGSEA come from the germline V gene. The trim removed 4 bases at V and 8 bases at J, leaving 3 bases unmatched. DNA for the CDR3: TGCAGCGTTGGGGACAGGGAAGATGAGCAGTTCTTC. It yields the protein CSVGDREDEQFF.

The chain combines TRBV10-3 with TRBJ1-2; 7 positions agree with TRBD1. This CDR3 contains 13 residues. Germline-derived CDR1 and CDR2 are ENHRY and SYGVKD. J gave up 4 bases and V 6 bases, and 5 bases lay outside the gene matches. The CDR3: CAIRFGQAYGYTF. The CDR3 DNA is TGTGCCATCAGGTTCGGACAGGCCTATGGCTACACCTTC.

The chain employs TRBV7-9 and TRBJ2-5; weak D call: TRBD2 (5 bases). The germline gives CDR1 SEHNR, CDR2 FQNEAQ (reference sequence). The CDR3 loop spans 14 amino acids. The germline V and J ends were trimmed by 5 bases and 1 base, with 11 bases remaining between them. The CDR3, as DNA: TGTGCCAGCAGCATCCAGCGGACCCAAGAGACCCAGTACTTC. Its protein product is CASSIQRTQETQYF.

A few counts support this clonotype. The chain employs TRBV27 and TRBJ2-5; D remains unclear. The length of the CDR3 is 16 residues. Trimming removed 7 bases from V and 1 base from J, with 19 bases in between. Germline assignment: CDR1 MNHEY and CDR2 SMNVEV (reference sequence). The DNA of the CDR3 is TGTGCCAGCAAGGGTATTTTTACGGAAGGCCAAGAGACCCAGTACTTC. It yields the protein CASKGIFTEGQETQYF.

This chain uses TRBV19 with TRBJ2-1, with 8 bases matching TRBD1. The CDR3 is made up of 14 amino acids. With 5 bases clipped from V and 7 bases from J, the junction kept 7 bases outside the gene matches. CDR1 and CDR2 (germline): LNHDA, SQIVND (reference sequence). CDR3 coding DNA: TGTGCCAGTAGTGACAGGGGCGTGGAAAATGAGCAGTTCTTC. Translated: CASSDRGVENEQFF. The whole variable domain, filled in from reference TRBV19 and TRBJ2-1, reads DGGITQSPKYLFRKEGQNVTLSCEQNLNHDAMYWYRQDPGQGLRLIYYSQIVNDFQKGDIAEGYSVSREKKESFPLTVTSAQKNPTAFYLCASSDRGVENEQFFGPGTRLTVL.

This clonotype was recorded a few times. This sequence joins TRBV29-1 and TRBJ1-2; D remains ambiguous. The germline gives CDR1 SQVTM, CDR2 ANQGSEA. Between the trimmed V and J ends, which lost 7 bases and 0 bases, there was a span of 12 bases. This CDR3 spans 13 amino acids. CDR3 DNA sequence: TGCAGCGCCCTGTCTATCACTAACTATGGCTACACCTTC. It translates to CSALSITNYGYTF. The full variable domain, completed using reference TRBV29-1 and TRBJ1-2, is SAVISQKPSRDICQRGTSLTIQCQVDSQVTMMFWYRQQPGQSLTLIATANQGSEATYESGFVIDKFPISRPNLTFSTLTVSNMSPEDSSIYLCSALSITNYGYTFGSGTRLTVV.

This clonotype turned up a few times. The CDR3 region has the DNA TGTGCCAGCAGCCCTATAGCGGTCTCCTACGAGCAGTACTTC. It specifies CASSPIAVSYEQYF. This sequence joins TRBV7-2 and TRBJ2-7; D might be TRBD2 (6 bases). Trimming shortened V by 5 bases and J by 0 bases, and 11 bases separated the two germline ends. The CDR3 sequence is 14 residues long. Germline loops: CDR1 SGHTA, CDR2 FQGNSA.